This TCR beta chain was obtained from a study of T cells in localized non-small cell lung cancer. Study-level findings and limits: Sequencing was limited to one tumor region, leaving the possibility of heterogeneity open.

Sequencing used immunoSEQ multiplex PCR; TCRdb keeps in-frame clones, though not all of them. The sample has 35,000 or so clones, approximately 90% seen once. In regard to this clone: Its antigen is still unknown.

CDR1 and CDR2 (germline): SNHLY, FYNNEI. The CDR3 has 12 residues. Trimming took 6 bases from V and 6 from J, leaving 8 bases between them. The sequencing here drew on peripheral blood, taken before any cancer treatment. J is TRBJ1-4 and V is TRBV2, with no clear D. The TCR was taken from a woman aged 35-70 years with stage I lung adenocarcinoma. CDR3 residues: CASRDLYEKLFF. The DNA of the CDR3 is TGTGCCAGCAGGGATCTTTATGAAAAACTGTTTTTT. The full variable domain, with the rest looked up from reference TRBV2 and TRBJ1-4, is EPEVTQTPSHQVTQMGQEVILRCVPISNHLYFYWYRQILGQKVEFLVSFYNNEISEKSEIFDDQFSVERPDGSNFTLKIRSTKLEDSAMYFCASRDLYEKLFFGSGTQLSVL.